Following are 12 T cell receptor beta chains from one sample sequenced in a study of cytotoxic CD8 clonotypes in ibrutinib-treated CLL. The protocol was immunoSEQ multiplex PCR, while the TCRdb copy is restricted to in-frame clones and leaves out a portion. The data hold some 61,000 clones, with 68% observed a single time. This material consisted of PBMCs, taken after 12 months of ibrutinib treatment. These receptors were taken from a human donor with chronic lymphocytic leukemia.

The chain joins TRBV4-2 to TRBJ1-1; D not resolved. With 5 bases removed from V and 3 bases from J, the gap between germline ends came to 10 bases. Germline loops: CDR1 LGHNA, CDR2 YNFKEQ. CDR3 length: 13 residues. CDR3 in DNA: TGTGCCAGCAGCTTAAATGCAGACACTGAAGCTTTCTTT. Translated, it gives CASSLNADTEAFF.

In DNA form, the CDR3 reads TGTGCCTGGAGTGTCCATTATGGCTACACCTTC. It specifies CAWSVHYGYTF. This chain connects TRBV30 to TRBJ1-2; D remains ambiguous. Germline lookup yields CDR1 GTSNPN and CDR2 SVGIG (reference sequence). CDR3 length: 11 residues. V lost 0 bases and J 5 bases, leaving 4 bases between the germline ends.

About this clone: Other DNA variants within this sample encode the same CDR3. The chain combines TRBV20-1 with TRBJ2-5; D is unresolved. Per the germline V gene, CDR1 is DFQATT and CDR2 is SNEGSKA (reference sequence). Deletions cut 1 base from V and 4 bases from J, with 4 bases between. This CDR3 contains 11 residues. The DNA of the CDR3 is TGCAGTGCTAGAGTAGGAGAGACCCAGTACTTC. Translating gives CSARVGETQYF.

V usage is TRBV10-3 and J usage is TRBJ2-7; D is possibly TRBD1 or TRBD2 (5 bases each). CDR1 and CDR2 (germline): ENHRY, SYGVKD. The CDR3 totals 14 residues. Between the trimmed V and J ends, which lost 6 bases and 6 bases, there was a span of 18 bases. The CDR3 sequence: CAISNRDGHSEQYF. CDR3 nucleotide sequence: TGTGCCATCAGCAACCGGGACGGCCACTCCGAGCAGTACTTC.

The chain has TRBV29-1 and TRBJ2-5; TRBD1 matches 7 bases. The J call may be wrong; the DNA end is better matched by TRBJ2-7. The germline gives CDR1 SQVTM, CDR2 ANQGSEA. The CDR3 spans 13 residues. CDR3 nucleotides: TGCAGCGCCCGGACAGGAATGGGATACGAGCAGTACTTC. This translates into CSARTGMGYEQYF.

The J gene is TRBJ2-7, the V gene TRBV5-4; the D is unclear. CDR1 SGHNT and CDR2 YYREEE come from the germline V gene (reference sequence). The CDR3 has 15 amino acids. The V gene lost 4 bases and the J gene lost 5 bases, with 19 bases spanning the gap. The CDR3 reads CASSPDPQSDHEQYF. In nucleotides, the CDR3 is TGTGCCAGCAGCCCGGACCCCCAATCAGACCACGAGCAGTACTTC. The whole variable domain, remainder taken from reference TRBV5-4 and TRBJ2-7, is ETGVTQSPTHLIKTRGQQVTLRCSSQSGHNTVSWYQQALGQGPQFIFQYYREEENGRGNFPPRFSGLQFPNYSSELNVNALELDDSALYLCASSPDPQSDHEQYFGPGTRLTVT.

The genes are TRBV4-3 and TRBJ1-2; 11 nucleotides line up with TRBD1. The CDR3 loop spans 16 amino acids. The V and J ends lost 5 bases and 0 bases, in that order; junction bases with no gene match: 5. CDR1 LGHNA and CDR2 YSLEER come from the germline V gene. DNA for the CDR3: TGCGCCAGCAGCTATGGGACAGGGGGAACTAACTATGGCTACACCTTC. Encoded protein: CASSYGTGGTNYGYTF.

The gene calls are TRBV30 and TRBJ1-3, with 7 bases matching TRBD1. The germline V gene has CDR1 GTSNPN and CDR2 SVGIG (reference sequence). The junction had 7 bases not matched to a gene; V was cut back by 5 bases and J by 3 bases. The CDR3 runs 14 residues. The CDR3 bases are TGTGCCTGGGGCAGGGGGGGCGGTGGAAACACCATATATTTT. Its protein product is CAWGRGGGGNTIYF.

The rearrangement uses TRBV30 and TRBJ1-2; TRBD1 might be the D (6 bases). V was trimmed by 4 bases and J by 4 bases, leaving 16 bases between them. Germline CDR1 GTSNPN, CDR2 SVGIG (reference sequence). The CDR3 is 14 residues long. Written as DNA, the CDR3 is TGTGCCTGGAAGGGGGGCAGGGGTTTCTATGGCTACACCTTC. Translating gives CAWKGGRGFYGYTF.

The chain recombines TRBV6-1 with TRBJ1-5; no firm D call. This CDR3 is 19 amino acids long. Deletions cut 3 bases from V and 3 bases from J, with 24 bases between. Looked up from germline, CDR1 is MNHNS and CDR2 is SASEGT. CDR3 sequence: CASSDPRTEAPFLNQPQHF. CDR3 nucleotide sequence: TGTGCCAGCAGTGACCCTCGGACCGAGGCTCCTTTTCTCAATCAGCCCCAGCATTTT.

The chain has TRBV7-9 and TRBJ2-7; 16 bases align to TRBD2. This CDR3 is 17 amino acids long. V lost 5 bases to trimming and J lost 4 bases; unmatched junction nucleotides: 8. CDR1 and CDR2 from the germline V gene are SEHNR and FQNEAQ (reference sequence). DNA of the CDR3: TGTGCCAGCAGCATGGGACTAGCGGGGGGGATCGGGTACGAGCAGTACTTC. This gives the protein CASSMGLAGGIGYEQYF.

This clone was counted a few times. The CDR3 bases are TGTGCCAGCAGTTTCAGACAGGGGGACGGGACCCAGTACTTC. Amino acids: CASSFRQGDGTQYF. The chain uses TRBV6-6 and TRBJ2-5; TRBD1 matches at 9 bases. V shed 4 bases and J 7 bases; nucleotides not matched to a gene: 7. The CDR3 totals 14 residues. Germline-derived CDR1 and CDR2 are MNHNY and SVGAGI (reference sequence).